These 6 T cell receptor beta chains were sequenced from one sample in a study of shared clonotypes between healthy human individuals. Measured with immunoSEQ multiplex PCR; TCRdb has only the in-frame clones, and not every one. The data show 2,500,000 or so clones, about nine tenths seen once. Sequenced material: naive CD4+ T cells from PBMCs. Stated subset: CD45RA+ positively selected. Every receptor here comes from a man in his late teens or twenties in good health. Some clones in this sample may be carry-over from other donors' samples.

The chain recombines TRBV6-1 with TRBJ2-1; TRBD2 is a possible D gene (7 bases). The V and J ends lost 4 bases and 4 bases respectively, with 14 bases between them. Germline loops: CDR1 MNHNS, CDR2 SASEGT. This CDR3 is 15 amino acids long. The CDR3 sequence is CASSGGASGYNEQFF. CDR3 DNA sequence: TGTGCCAGCAGTGGGGGGGCTAGCGGATACAATGAGCAGTTCTTC.

CDR3 loop: CASSPHPGTEQYF. The CDR3 bases are TGTGCCAGCAGCCCCCACCCAGGGACGGAGCAGTACTTC. J is TRBJ2-7 and V is TRBV7-3; either TRBD1 or TRBD2 may supply D (5 bases each). This CDR3 contains 13 residues. V lost 5 bases to trimming and J lost 7 bases, with 15 bases between them. Germline V gives CDR1 SGHTA, CDR2 FQGTGA.

The chain employs TRBV5-1 and TRBJ2-3; 11 positions match TRBD1. CDR1 and CDR2 (germline): SGHRS, YFSETQ. V was pared by 8 bases and J by 5 bases, with 7 bases of the junction left unmatched. CDR3 length: 14 residues. The CDR3, as DNA: TGCGCCAGTAAGCCGGGACAGGGGGAAGATACGCAGTATTTT. The encoded protein is CASKPGQGEDTQYF.

V gene TRBV9 combines with J gene TRBJ1-5, with TRBD1 as a possible D gene (6 bases). The length of the CDR3 is 14 residues. Germline V gene sequence: CDR1 SGDLS, CDR2 YYNGEE. Trimming took 4 bases from V and 3 from J, leaving 11 bases between them. The CDR3 is CASSQGHLNQPQHF. The CDR3 bases are TGTGCCAGCAGCCAGGGACACCTCAATCAGCCCCAGCATTTT.

The CDR3 coding sequence is TGTGCCAGCAGCCCACTGAAGGCGAGCGGGGACGTCCCAGAGACCCAGTACTTC. It codes for CASSPLKASGDVPETQYF. The V gene is TRBV4-2, the J gene TRBJ2-5; TRBD2 agrees at 7 bases. V shed 4 bases, J shed 4 bases, and the junction held 18 bases outside the gene matches. This CDR3 region has 18 residues. The V gene's germline CDR1 is LGHNA and CDR2 YNFKEQ.

In regard to this clone: Different DNA sequences within this sample yield the same CDR3. This rearrangement joins TRBV6-5 to TRBJ2-1; possibly TRBD1 for D (6 bases). V was clipped by 5 bases and J by 4 bases, with 9 bases between them. Germline V CDR1 and CDR2: MNHEY, SVGAGI. The CDR3 contains 13 residues. The CDR3: CASSGGQYNEQFF. CDR3 nucleotide sequence: TGTGCCAGCAGTGGAGGACAGTACAATGAGCAGTTCTTC.